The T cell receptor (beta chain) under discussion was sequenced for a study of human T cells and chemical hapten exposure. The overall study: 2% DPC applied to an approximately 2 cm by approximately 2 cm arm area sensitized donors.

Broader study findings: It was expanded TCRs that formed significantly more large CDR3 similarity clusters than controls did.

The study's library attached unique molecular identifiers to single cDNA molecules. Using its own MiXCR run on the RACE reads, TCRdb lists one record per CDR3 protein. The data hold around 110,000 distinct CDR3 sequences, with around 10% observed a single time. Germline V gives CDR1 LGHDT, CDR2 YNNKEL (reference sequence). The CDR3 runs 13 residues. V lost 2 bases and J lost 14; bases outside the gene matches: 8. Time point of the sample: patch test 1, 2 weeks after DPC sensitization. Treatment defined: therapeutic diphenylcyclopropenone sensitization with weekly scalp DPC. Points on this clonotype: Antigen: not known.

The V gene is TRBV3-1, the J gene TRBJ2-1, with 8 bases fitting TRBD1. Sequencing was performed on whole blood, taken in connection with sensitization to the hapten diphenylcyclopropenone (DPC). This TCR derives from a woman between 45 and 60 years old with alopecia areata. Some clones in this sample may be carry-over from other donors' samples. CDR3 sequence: CASSQSSGTGEFF. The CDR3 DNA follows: TGTGCCAGCAGCCAATCCTCCGGGACAGGAGAGTTCTTC.